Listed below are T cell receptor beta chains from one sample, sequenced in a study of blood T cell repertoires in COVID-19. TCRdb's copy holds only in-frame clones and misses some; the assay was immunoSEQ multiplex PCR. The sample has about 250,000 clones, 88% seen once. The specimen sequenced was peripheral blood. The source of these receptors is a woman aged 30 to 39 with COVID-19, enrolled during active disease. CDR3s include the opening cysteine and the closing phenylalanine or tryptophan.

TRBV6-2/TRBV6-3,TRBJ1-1,CASSSRHYRGEAFF
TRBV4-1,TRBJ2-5,CASSRPGGGKETQYF
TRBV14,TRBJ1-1,CASSQGTRQGSTEAFF
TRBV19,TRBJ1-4,CASSTRDRTNEKLFF
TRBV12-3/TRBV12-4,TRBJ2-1,CASSFRYEQFF
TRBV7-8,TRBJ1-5,CASSLEQRNQPQHF
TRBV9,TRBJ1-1,CASSVIGGSGSTEAFF
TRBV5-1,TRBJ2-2,CASSLGPSNTGELFF
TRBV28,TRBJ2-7,CASRRAGLGYEQYF
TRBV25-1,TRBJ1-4,CASRYTGWGEKLFF
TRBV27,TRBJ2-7,CASTSRGSPYEQYF
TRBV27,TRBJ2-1,CASSSHPLGSEQFF
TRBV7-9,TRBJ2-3,CASSLEASGMVQGGTQYF
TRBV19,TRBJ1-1,CASTVGTAPNTEAFF
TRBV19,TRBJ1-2,CASSMGADYGYTF
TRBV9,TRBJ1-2,CASSVETGGGDYTF
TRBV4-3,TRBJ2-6,CASSPWTSGRSGANVLTF
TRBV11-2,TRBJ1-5,CASSLAPPGGGQPQHF